The clone carrying this T cell receptor beta chain was detected once. This sample is part of a study of shared clonotypes between healthy human individuals. The repertoire was sequenced with immunoSEQ multiplex PCR; TCRdb's copy has only in-frame clones and lacks some. In the table there are about 2.1 million clones, roughly 95% of which are singletons. CD45RO-negative, CCR7-selected cells formed the naive CD8 fraction, which excluded terminally differentiated effector memory CD45RA+ cells. V was pared by 0 bases and J by 9 bases, with 9 bases between. This CDR3 has 11 amino acids. Germline V gives CDR1 DFQATT, CDR2 SNEGSKA (reference sequence).

This chain connects TRBV20-1 to TRBJ2-7, with D hard to call. The source material was naive CD8+ T cells from PBMCs. The clonotype was recovered from a man between 18 and 35 years old in good health. Some clones in this sample may be carry-over from other donors' samples. CDR3 coding DNA: TGCAGTGCTAGAGAATACGAAGGGCAGTACTTC. It encodes CSAREYEGQYF.